The 30 T cell receptor beta chains below were found in one sample sequenced in a study of post-analysis software for immune sequencing data. General study results and limits: Five or six TRBV segments, including TRBV5-6, TRBV5-1 and TRBV20-1, were more frequent in patients than controls.

These receptors' antigens are unknown. Prepared TCR beta cDNA libraries contained unique molecular identifiers. MiXCR, run by TCRdb on the PCR reads, gives a single entry per CDR3 protein. This table holds fewer than 850,000 distinct CDR3 sequences, around 45% found once. Source material: blood. These receptors were obtained from a girl under 18 with multiple sclerosis.

V and J are TRBV29-1 and TRBJ2-5, with TRBD2 matching 11 bases. The J call may not be correct, given that the DNA end is closer to TRBJ2-7. Germline V gene sequence: CDR1 SQVTM, CDR2 ANQGSEA. This CDR3 is built from 15 residues. As DNA, the CDR3 is TGCAGCGTTGGAGGGATAGCGGGAGGGAGCTACGAGCAGTACTTC. It codes for CSVGGIAGGSYEQYF.

This clonotype was seen a few times. The chain carries TRBV12-3 or TRBV12-4 and TRBJ1-2, with 9 bases that match TRBD1. This CDR3 contains 14 residues. J lost 2 bases, V lost 6 bases, and 4 bases had no gene match. As DNA, the CDR3 is TGTGCCAGCAGGGGACAGGGTGGAAACTATGGCTACACCTTC. Its translation is CASRGQGGNYGYTF.

This clonotype was observed a handful of times. The genes are TRBV11-2 and TRBJ2-7, with TRBD2 matching over 8 bases. The J call may not be correct, given that the DNA end is closer to TRBJ2-5. The CDR3 contains 16 residues. The germline V gene encodes CDR1 SGHAT and CDR2 FQNNGV. The CDR3 DNA reads TGTGCCAGCAGCTTAGTGGGTAGCGGGGACTTGGGGACCCAGTACTTC. This gives the protein CASSLVGSGDLGTQYF.

This rearrangement joins TRBV6-2 or TRBV6-3 to TRBJ1-1, with 9 positions matching TRBD1. V gave up 2 bases and J gave up 0 bases; unmatched junction bases: 4. CDR3 size: 16 residues. In germline, CDR1 is MNHEY, CDR2 SVGEGT. The CDR3 sequence is CASSYTGQGLNTEAFF. The CDR3 DNA is TGTGCCAGCAGTTACACAGGACAGGGGCTGAACACTGAAGCTTTCTTT.

This clonotype was recorded a few times. The V gene is TRBV12-3 or TRBV12-4, the J gene TRBJ1-2; D might be TRBD1 (6 bases). The CDR3 is made up of 13 amino acids. Trimming took 6 bases from V and 6 from J, leaving 14 bases between them. In nucleotides, the CDR3 is TGTGCCAGCAGATTGACAGGCTCCCATGGCTACACCTTC. Translated, it gives CASRLTGSHGYTF.

This clonotype was picked up one time. This sequence joins TRBV29-1 and TRBJ1-1; the D gene is possibly TRBD1 (6 bases). The germline CDR1 and CDR2 sequences are SQVTM and ANQGSEA. The CDR3 contains 13 residues. V was shortened by 3 bases and J by 5 bases, with 13 bases between the two germline ends. CDR3 nucleotides: TGCAGCGTTGAGGGGGGAGGGGGTACTGAAGCTTTCTTT. Translating gives CSVEGGGGTEAFF.

The chain combines TRBV7-2 with TRBJ2-5, with no clear D. The germline V gene encodes CDR1 SGHTA and CDR2 FQGNSA. Trimming removed 0 bases at V and 2 bases at J, with 16 bases between. This CDR3 comprises 17 residues. For the CDR3, the DNA is TGTGCCAGCAGCTTAGCAGGAGTGACATACCCACAAGAGACCCAGTACTTC. This codes for CASSLAGVTYPQETQYF.

The table lists this clonotype with a few counts. The chain recombines TRBV28 with TRBJ1-4; D not certain. CDR3 length: 11 amino acids. Germline V gene data show CDR1 as MDHEN and CDR2 as SYDVKM. V was shortened by 2 bases and J by 8 bases, with 3 bases between the two germline ends. CDR3 bases: TGTGCCAGCAGTTTAGAAGAAAAACTGTTTTTT. As protein: CASSLEEKLFF.

In DNA, the CDR3 is TGTGCCAGCTATGCGGGAGGAGGGGCCCAGTACTTC. As protein: CASYAGGGAQYF. The gene calls are TRBV2 and TRBJ2-7; the match to TRBD2 covers 8 bases. The junction had 10 bases not matched to a gene; V was cut back by 8 bases and J by 10 bases. The germline gives CDR1 SNHLY, CDR2 FYNNEI. CDR3 length: 12 amino acids.

This chain links TRBV5-1 with TRBJ2-5, with 8 bases matching TRBD2. V lost 7 bases and J lost 5; bases outside the gene matches: 19. The CDR3 sequence is 17 residues long. The germline V gene has CDR1 SGHRS and CDR2 YFSETQ. The CDR3 nucleotides are TGCGCCAGCTCCCGCGGGCTATCTACGGGGGGGGACGAGACCCAGTACTTC. Translated: CASSRGLSTGGDETQYF.

The chain couples TRBV7-6 to TRBJ2-7; TRBD1 matches at 8 bases. The CDR3 is made up of 14 amino acids. The trim removed 1 base at V and 5 bases at J, leaving 4 bases unmatched. Germline V gene sequence: CDR1 SGHVS, CDR2 FNYEAQ. The CDR3 here is CASSLVGQGHEQYF. The CDR3 DNA is TGTGCCAGCAGCTTAGTTGGACAGGGCCACGAGCAGTACTTC.

The chain has TRBV6-6 and TRBJ1-2; no reliable D call. Looked up from germline, CDR1 is MNHNY and CDR2 is SVGAGI (reference sequence). The CDR3 contains 13 residues. V lost 6 bases to trimming and J lost 7 bases, with 15 bases between them. CDR3 sequence (DNA): TGTGCCAGCAGCATAAAGGTCCGGGGTGGCTACACCTTC. Protein sequence: CASSIKVRGGYTF.

In regard to this clonotype: The junction departs from germline at one end; a sequencing error may be responsible. The chain employs TRBV5-5 and TRBJ2-5; 9 bases are shared with TRBD1. This CDR3 has 16 amino acids. CDR1 is SGHKS and CDR2 is YYEKEE in the germline V gene (reference sequence). CDR3 bases: TGTGCCTGCAGCTCCGGGACAGGGCGTCCCTCAGAGGCCCAGTACTTC. This translates into CACSSGTGRPSEAQYF.

The V gene is TRBV12-3 or TRBV12-4, the J gene TRBJ2-4; D call uncertain. Gene TRBJ2-7 matches the end of the DNA better, so the J call may be wrong. The CDR3 has 12 amino acids. CDR3 coding DNA: TGTGCCAGCAGTGCCCCTGGCTACGAGCAGTACTTC. Protein: CASSAPGYEQYF.

The V and J genes are TRBV29-1 and TRBJ2-5; D may be TRBD1 (6 bases). With 2 bases removed from V and 0 bases from J, the gap between germline ends came to 10 bases. The CDR3 sequence is 14 residues long. Germline CDR1 is SQVTM and CDR2 is ANQGSEA. In DNA, the CDR3 is TGCAGCGTTGAAACTGGACAGTACCAAGAGACCCAGTACTTC. This translates into CSVETGQYQETQYF.

The chain carries TRBV6-1 and TRBJ2-3, with 12 bases fitting TRBD2. The germline V gene has CDR1 MNHNS and CDR2 SASEGT. Trimming cost V 6 bases and J 4 bases; bases outside gene matches: 5. The CDR3 has 15 amino acids. The CDR3 DNA follows: TGTGCCAGCAGCGGACTAGCGGGAATTTCAGATACGCAGTATTTT. Protein sequence: CASSGLAGISDTQYF.

The V gene is TRBV6-1, the J gene TRBJ2-4; 7 bases match TRBD2. Unmatched junction bases numbered 30, after V lost 6 bases and J lost 13 bases. The CDR3 extends over 19 amino acids. Germline V gives CDR1 MNHNS, CDR2 SASEGT. The CDR3 DNA follows: TGTGCCAGCAGCCTACGGGGAAACCGGGCGGGAGCACTCTACAATGAGCAGTACTTC. Its protein product is CASSLRGNRAGALYNEQYF.

The rearrangement uses TRBV30 and TRBJ2-1; no clear D. CDR3 length equals 11 residues. V was trimmed by 2 bases and J by 10 bases, leaving 9 bases between them. CDR1 is GTSNPN, CDR2 SVGIG, per germline (reference sequence). The CDR3 DNA follows: TGTGCCTGGAGTAGGAGTGTGGAGCAGTTCTTC. Its translation is CAWSRSVEQFF.

The chain has TRBV7-2 and TRBJ1-5, with a weak D call TRBD1 (5 bases). CDR1 SGHTA and CDR2 FQGNSA come from the germline V gene. CDR3 length: 14 residues. Trimming pared 2 bases from V and 6 bases from J, leaving 11 bases between. The CDR3 protein is CASSLHRGGQPQHF. The CDR3 nucleotides read TGTGCCAGCAGCTTACATCGGGGGGGTCAGCCCCAGCATTTT.

This clonotype was detected once. The V gene is TRBV4-1, the J gene TRBJ1-2, with a tentative D call TRBD1 (5 bases). V shed 0 bases and J shed 5 bases, with 19 bases lying between them. Germline lookup yields CDR1 MGHRA and CDR2 YSYEKL. The CDR3 length is 17 residues. The CDR3 bases are TGCGCCAGCAGCCAAGATTTTAGGTCAGGGAGGTTGTATGGCTACACCTTC. Residues: CASSQDFRSGRLYGYTF.

The rearrangement uses TRBV6-2 or TRBV6-3 and TRBJ2-7, with a weak D call TRBD1 (5 bases). The ends were cut back, 2 bases at V and 6 bases at J, with 14 bases in the middle. CDR3 length: 14 amino acids. Germline assignment: CDR1 MNHEY and CDR2 SVGEGT. In nucleotides, the CDR3 is TGTGCCAGCAGTTACGGCAGGGTAGTCAGCGAGCAGTACTTC. It encodes CASSYGRVVSEQYF.

This clonotype was counted between two and nine times. The rearrangement joins TRBV6-6 to TRBJ2-7; TRBD1 aligns across 7 bases. V lost 5 bases and J lost 3; bases outside the gene matches: 10. There are 15 residues in the CDR3. In germline, CDR1 is MNHNY, CDR2 SVGAGI (reference sequence). CDR3 coding DNA: TGTGCCAGCAGTCCGACAGGGCCGCCTTACTACGAGCAGTACTTC. It specifies CASSPTGPPYYEQYF.

This rearrangement joins TRBV9 to TRBJ1-1; TRBD1 might be the D (5 bases). V lost 0 bases to trimming and J lost 2 bases, with 8 bases between them. Germline CDR1 SGDLS, CDR2 YYNGEE. This CDR3 has 14 residues. This chain's CDR3 is CASSVVQDNTEAFF. The CDR3, as DNA: TGTGCCAGCAGCGTAGTACAGGATAACACTGAAGCTTTCTTT.

The chain couples TRBV29-1 to TRBJ2-3; the D gene is possibly TRBD1 (6 bases). The CDR3 runs 13 residues. The V gene lost 6 bases and the J gene lost 2 bases, with 12 bases spanning the gap. Per germline, CDR1 SQVTM and CDR2 ANQGSEA. In DNA form, the CDR3 reads TGCAGCGTGTCGGCAGGGGACACAGATACGCAGTATTTT. It codes for CSVSAGDTDTQYF.

V usage is TRBV28 and J usage is TRBJ2-5; possible D gene TRBD1, 6 bases. CDR1 and CDR2 (germline): MDHEN, SYDVKM. The V and J ends lost 3 bases and 4 bases respectively, with 18 bases between them. The CDR3 runs to 16 residues. CDR3: CASSLLGGTVGETQYF. The CDR3 bases are TGTGCCAGCAGTTTGTTAGGGGGTACTGTAGGAGAGACCCAGTACTTC.

The V call is TRBV7-2, the J call TRBJ2-3, with 14 bases identical to TRBD2. V lost 5 bases and J lost 4; bases outside the gene matches: 2. The CDR3 sequence is 15 residues long. Germline CDR1 and CDR2: SGHTA and FQGNSA. The CDR3 loop is CASSKTSGRADTQYF. The CDR3 coding sequence is TGTGCCAGCAGCAAGACTAGCGGGAGGGCAGATACGCAGTATTTT.

The rearrangement uses TRBV5-6 and TRBJ2-5; D is unresolved. CDR3 length equals 13 residues. Between the trimmed V and J ends, which lost 3 bases and 5 bases, there was a span of 11 bases. Germline loops: CDR1 SGHDT, CDR2 YYEEEE. DNA of the CDR3: TGTGCCAGCAGCTACGGAAGTGGGGAGACCCAGTACTTC. Its translation: CASSYGSGETQYF.

This chain joins TRBV7-2 and TRBJ2-4; possible D gene TRBD1, 6 bases. CDR3 length: 20 amino acids. The ends were cut back, 5 bases at V and 0 bases at J, with 26 bases in the middle. Germline lookup yields CDR1 SGHTA and CDR2 FQGNSA. The CDR3 DNA reads TGTGCCAGCAGCCCGGACAGACTAAAGCCCCTCGAACTAGCCAAAAACATTCAGTACTTC. Translation gives CASSPDRLKPLELAKNIQYF.

The rearrangement joins TRBV3-1 to TRBJ2-1; possibly TRBD2 for D (5 bases). Trimming cost V 1 base and J 14 bases, with 21 bases left between them. CDR3 size: 15 residues. CDR1 and CDR2 (germline): LGHDT, YNNKEL (reference sequence). CDR3 in DNA: TGTGCCAGCAGCCAAGGAGTAGGGCGGGTACCCATAGAGTTCTTC. Translating it yields CASSQGVGRVPIEFF.

V usage is TRBV27 and J usage is TRBJ2-1; D possibly corresponds to TRBD2 (6 bases). V dropped 1 base and J dropped 4 bases, with 8 bases sitting between them. Looked up from germline, CDR1 is MNHEY and CDR2 is SMNVEV (reference sequence). The CDR3 spans 14 residues. The CDR3 reads CASSLLAEYNEQFF. The CDR3 DNA reads TGTGCCAGCAGTTTATTAGCGGAGTACAATGAGCAGTTCTTC.